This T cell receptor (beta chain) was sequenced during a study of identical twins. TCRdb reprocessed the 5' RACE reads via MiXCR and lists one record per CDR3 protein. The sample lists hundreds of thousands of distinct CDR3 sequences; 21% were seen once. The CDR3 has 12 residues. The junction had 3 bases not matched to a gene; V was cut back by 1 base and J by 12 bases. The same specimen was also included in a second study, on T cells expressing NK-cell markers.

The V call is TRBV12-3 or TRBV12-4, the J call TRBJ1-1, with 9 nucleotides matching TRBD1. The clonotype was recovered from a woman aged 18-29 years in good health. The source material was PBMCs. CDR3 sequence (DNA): TGTGCCAGCAGTTTAGGGGGACAGGGTTCTTTCTTT. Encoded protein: CASSLGGQGSFF.